The TCR beta chain described here comes from a study of early T cells in non-severe SARS-CoV-2 infection. Overall study context: The study sequenced bulk RNA from unsorted whole blood, with chains unpaired. Study findings and constraints: VDJdb matching, biased toward anti-spike CD8 responses, missed private and CD4 specificities.

Individual cDNA molecules were tagged with unique molecular identifiers. TCRdb reanalysed the 5' RACE reads using MiXCR and keeps one entry per CDR3 protein. The top ten hold about 11% of the sample, which has 75,000 to 80,000 distinct CDR3 sequences, around 11% seen once. The CDR3 is made up of 16 amino acids. V gave up 5 bases and J gave up 4 bases, with 17 bases separating them. From germline, CDR1 is MNHEY and CDR2 SVGAGI. Of note for this clonotype: The antigen is undetermined.

This sample comprised whole blood, obtained at baseline. This clonotype was sampled from an adult who was a healthcare worker with PCR-confirmed SARS-CoV-2 infection or an uninfected control (not recorded which). V gene TRBV6-5 combines with J gene TRBJ1-4; TRBD1 is a possible D gene (5 bases). The CDR3 DNA is TGTGCCAGCAGTCGGGACGTAGGGGCGGGTAATGAAAAACTGTTTTTT. Protein: CASSRDVGAGNEKLFF.